A selection of T cell receptor beta chains follows, all from one sample in a study of beta chain features in type 1 diabetes. TCRdb's copy holds only in-frame clones and misses some; the assay was immunoSEQ multiplex PCR. This table holds more than 140,000 clones, 9.7% found once. Sequencing input: central memory CD4+ T cells from blood. These receptors were obtained from a woman between 40 and 55 years old in good health. Both conserved end residues are part of each CDR3. A D gene is named only where the DNA matches it firmly. The size field is filled for only some rows; it gives once, few, many or a size class.

d_gene,v_gene,j_gene,abundance,CDR3aa,CDR3nt
.,TRBV19,TRBJ2-3,few,CASSYRVGDTQYF,TGTGCCAGTAGTTACAGGGTCGGAGATACGCAGTATTTT
TRBD2,TRBV23-1,TRBJ2-7,few,CASSQARGGLSYEQYF,TGCGCCAGCAGCCAAGCGCGGGGGGGCCTATCCTACGAGCAGTACTTC
TRBD1,TRBV29-1,TRBJ2-7,.,CSVDGQGSSYEQYF,TGCAGCGTTGATGGACAGGGAAGCTCCTACGAGCAGTACTTC
.,TRBV2,TRBJ1-6,.,CASSEGRGKGSPLHF,TGTGCCAGCAGTGAAGGGAGGGGAAAGGGGTCACCCCTCCACTTT
.,TRBV4-1,TRBJ2-5,once,CASSRLGDSVETQYF,TGCGCCAGCAGCCGGCTCGGGGACTCCGTAGAGACCCAGTACTTC
.,TRBV19,TRBJ1-2,.,CASSTTGTTKGYYGYTF,TGTGCCAGTAGTACAACAGGGACAACAAAAGGTTACTATGGCTACACCTTC
.,TRBV5-1,TRBJ2-5,.,CASSLAPGGGQETQYF,TGCGCCAGCAGCCTTGCCCCAGGGGGAGGACAAGAGACCCAGTACTTC
.,TRBV7-2,TRBJ2-5,few,CASSLDGRQETQYF,TGTGCCAGCAGCTTAGACGGGAGACAAGAGACCCAGTACTTC
TRBD1,TRBV2,TRBJ2-7,few,CASSWDRYRGEQYF,TGTGCCAGCAGTTGGGACAGGTATCGAGGGGAGCAGTACTTC
TRBD2,TRBV13,TRBJ2-3,.,CASSPPGLAGAGTDTQYF,TGTGCCAGCAGTCCCCCCGGACTAGCGGGGGCCGGCACAGATACGCAGTATTTT
.,TRBV15,TRBJ2-7,.,CATSRDPGNEQYF,TGTGCCACCAGCAGAGATCCGGGGAACGAGCAGTACTTC
.,TRBV18,TRBJ1-1,.,CASSPAGGAGNTEAFF,TGTGCCAGCTCACCCGCGGGGGGGGCGGGAAACACTGAAGCTTTCTTT
.,TRBV29-1,TRBJ1-2,few,CSVEGSYTF,TGCAGCGTAGAGGGAAGCTACACCTTC
.,TRBV9,TRBJ1-3,once,CASSVRQVNGNTIYF,TGTGCCAGCAGCGTAAGACAGGTCAACGGAAACACCATATATTTT
TRBD2,TRBV7-9,TRBJ2-7,many,CASSPLSGGAYEQYF,TGTGCCAGCAGCCCCCTTTCCGGGGGGGCCTACGAGCAGTACTTC
TRBD1,TRBV6-1,TRBJ1-2,few,CASSERPGGNYGYTF,TGTGCCAGCAGTGAGCGTCCAGGGGGTAACTATGGCTACACCTTC
.,TRBV10-3,TRBJ1-1,.,CAISLTGNTEAFF,TGTGCCATCAGTCTGACAGGGAACACTGAAGCTTTCTTT
.,TRBV5-1,TRBJ2-7,few,CASSLGGEQYF,TGCGCCAGCAGCTTAGGGGGTGAGCAGTACTTC
.,TRBV5-6,TRBJ2-4,.,CASSPVGLAKNIQYF,TGTGCCAGCAGCCCGGTTGGGCTAGCCAAAAACATTCAGTACTTC
TRBD1,TRBV19,TRBJ1-5,few,CASSRQDRAPYQPQHF,TGTGCCAGTAGTCGCCAGGACAGGGCCCCTTATCAGCCCCAGCATTTT
.,TRBV6-5,TRBJ1-1,few,CASSSMGRGDTEAFF,TGTGCCAGCAGCTCGATGGGCCGGGGGGACACTGAAGCTTTCTTT
.,TRBV19,TRBJ1-4,.,CASMTRDKILEKLFF,TGTGCCAGTATGACGAGAGACAAGATTCTTGAAAAACTGTTTTTT
TRBD2,TRBV5-6,TRBJ2-3,.,CASSLVLAGGLTDTQYF,TGTGCCAGCAGCTTGGTGTTAGCGGGGGGCCTCACAGATACGCAGTATTTT
.,TRBV7-2,TRBJ2-7,few,CASSLGGKAYEQYF,TGTGCCAGCAGCTTAGGAGGGAAGGCCTACGAGCAGTACTTC
TRBD1,TRBV11-3,TRBJ2-5,few,CASSLIRDRAGGETQYF,TGTGCCAGCAGCTTAATTCGGGACAGGGCCGGCGGGGAGACCCAGTACTTC
.,TRBV6-1,TRBJ2-1,few,CASSESQVEGEQFF,TGTGCCAGCAGTGAAAGCCAGGTCGAAGGTGAGCAGTTCTTC
.,TRBV5-6,TRBJ1-2,few,CASSLGREYGYTF,TGTGCCAGCAGCTTGGGCAGGGAATATGGCTACACCTTC
.,TRBV5-4,TRBJ2-3,.,CASSLGGRGTDTQYF,TGTGCCAGCAGCTTGGGAGGTCGGGGAACAGATACGCAGTATTTT
TRBD1,TRBV7-9,TRBJ1-4,few,CASTWETGLEKLFF,TGTGCCAGCACCTGGGAGACAGGGTTGGAAAAACTGTTTTTT
TRBD1,TRBV5-5,TRBJ1-1,few,CASKPGQGWDTEAFF,TGTGCCAGCAAGCCCGGACAGGGATGGGACACTGAAGCTTTCTTT
.,TRBV5-4,TRBJ1-1,few,CASSVQGNTEAFF,TGTGCCAGCAGCGTACAGGGGAACACTGAAGCTTTCTTT
TRBD2,TRBV5-1,TRBJ2-1,few,CASSLVGTSSNEQFF,TGCGCCAGCAGCTTGGTGGGGACTAGTTCCAATGAGCAGTTCTTC
.,TRBV4-3,TRBJ2-5,.,CASSQDFSPQYF,TGCGCCAGCAGCCAAGATTTTTCTCCCCAGTACTTC